Each of the 25 T cell receptor beta chains below was sequenced from the same sample in a study of blood T cell repertoires in COVID-19. Clones were read by immunoSEQ multiplex PCR, and TCRdb kept only the in-frame ones, dropping some. This sample has some 260,000 clones, with about 86% found just once. The material sequenced was PBMCs or T cells enriched from blood (not recorded which). These receptors were obtained from a man aged 25-45 years with acute COVID-19.

The CDR3 region is CASSLEIRGNEQFF. CDR3 DNA sequence: TGTGCCAGCAGCTTAGAGATTCGGGGCAATGAGCAGTTCTTC. The gene calls are TRBV11-2 and TRBJ2-1, with a possible D match to TRBD2 (5 bases). Germline assignment: CDR1 SGHAT and CDR2 FQNNGV. This CDR3 region has 14 residues. Trimming left V 0 bases short and J 6 bases short, with 9 bases between.

The rearrangement joins TRBV27 to TRBJ2-2; 8 bases line up with TRBD2. V shed 7 bases and J 2 bases; nucleotides not matched to a gene: 9. Germline CDR1 MNHEY, CDR2 SMNVEV (reference sequence). CDR3 length: 16 amino acids. DNA of the CDR3: TGTGCCAGCAAGGTACTAGCGGTTATAAACACCGGGGAGCTGTTTTTT. Protein product: CASKVLAVINTGELFF.

V gene TRBV10-3 combines with J gene TRBJ2-3; tentative D call: TRBD1 (5 bases). CDR3 length: 11 amino acids. The germline V and J ends were trimmed by 9 bases and 6 bases, with 10 bases remaining between them. The germline CDR1 and CDR2 sequences are ENHRY and SYGVKD. The DNA of the CDR3 is TGTGCCATTTGGGGCCGGGATACGCAGTATTTT. Translated, it gives CAIWGRDTQYF.

CDR3 DNA sequence: TGCGCCAGCGGTTACAGTAGCAATCAGCCCCAGCATTTT. Its translation: CASGYSSNQPQHF. The chain joins TRBV10-2 to TRBJ1-5; unclear D gene. With 8 bases removed from V and 0 bases from J, the gap between germline ends came to 8 bases. The CDR3 sequence is 13 residues long. CDR1 is WSHSY, CDR2 SAAADI, per germline.

The chain couples TRBV19 to TRBJ1-3; 8 nucleotides line up with TRBD1. V shed 1 base and J 2 bases; nucleotides not matched to a gene: 4. CDR3 length: 16 residues. Germline values: CDR1 LNHDA, CDR2 SQIVND (reference sequence). The CDR3 DNA sequence: TGTGCCAGTAGTATAGCGGACAGGGTAGCTGGAAACACCATATATTTT. This encodes CASSIADRVAGNTIYF.

V is TRBV30 and J is TRBJ2-1; D is perhaps TRBD2 (7 bases). The germline gives CDR1 GTSNPN, CDR2 SVGIG (reference sequence). CDR3 length: 17 amino acids. V lost 1 base to trimming and J lost 5 bases, with 21 bases between them. The CDR3 sequence is CAWSAIEGGRRDNEQFF. In DNA form, the CDR3 reads TGTGCCTGGAGTGCAATAGAGGGGGGGAGGCGCGACAATGAGCAGTTCTTC.

The chain employs TRBV7-2 and TRBJ2-1, with unresolved D. The CDR3 extends over 12 amino acids. Trimming took off 5 bases at V and 10 bases at J, with 12 bases between the two ends. Germline CDR1 and CDR2: SGHTA and FQGNSA. In nucleotides, the CDR3 is TGTGCCAGCAGCCTTACAATCGGGGAGCAGTTCTTC. This sequence encodes CASSLTIGEQFF.

The chain joins TRBV3-1 (or the pseudogene TRBV3-2) to TRBJ1-1; a weak D match, TRBD1 (6 bases). Trimming pared 6 bases from V and 1 base from J, leaving 9 bases between. CDR1 is LGHDT and CDR2 is YNNKEL in the germline V gene (reference sequence). This CDR3 region has 13 residues. The CDR3 region is CASSRTANTEAFF. CDR3 DNA sequence: TGTGCCAGCAGTCGGACAGCGAACACTGAAGCTTTCTTT.

The genes are TRBV3-1 (or the pseudogene TRBV3-2) and TRBJ2-1; TRBD1 aligns across 8 bases. This CDR3 is built from 13 residues. Trimming cost V 6 bases and J 9 bases; bases outside gene matches: 7. Germline assignment: CDR1 LGHDT and CDR2 YNNKEL (reference sequence). CDR3 DNA: TGTGCCAGCAGTCGAACACAGGGGGGTGAGCAGTTCTTC. It specifies CASSRTQGGEQFF.

V and J are TRBV4-3 and TRBJ1-6; D is undetermined. This CDR3 spans 16 amino acids. The ends were cut back, 0 bases at V and 6 bases at J, with 12 bases in the middle. Per germline, CDR1 LGHNA and CDR2 YSLEER. As DNA, the CDR3 is TGCGCCAGCAGCCAAGACCACCCTGTCGGTAATTCACCCCTCCACTTT. Amino acids: CASSQDHPVGNSPLHF.

This clone is a singleton in its sample. The V gene is TRBV4-1, the J gene TRBJ2-2, with 8 bases aligning to TRBD2. Germline V gene sequence: CDR1 MGHRA, CDR2 YSYEKL. Trimming removed 4 bases from V and 1 base from J; junction bases left unmatched: 8. The CDR3 contains 17 residues. The DNA for the CDR3 is TGCGCCAGCAGCCTTAGCGGGGACCGATTGAACACCGGGGAGCTGTTTTTT. It translates to CASSLSGDRLNTGELFF.

The chain is built from TRBV4-3 and TRBJ2-2; 8 nucleotides match TRBD1. The CDR3 spans 19 residues. Germline V lookup: CDR1 LGHNA, CDR2 YSLEER. Trimming took 0 bases from V and 5 from J; bases not matched to a gene: 14. The CDR3: CASSQETVGQGLDTGELFF. The CDR3 DNA sequence: TGCGCCAGCAGCCAAGAGACCGTCGGACAGGGTTTAGATACCGGGGAGCTGTTTTTT.

This clone was observed once. The chain combines TRBV5-8 with TRBJ1-5; TRBD1 is a possible D gene (5 bases). Trimming pared 2 bases from V and 2 bases from J, leaving 8 bases between. Germline V gene sequence: CDR1 SGHTS, CDR2 YDEGEE. The length of the CDR3 is 14 residues. CDR3 sequence: CASSFRGGNQPQHF. The CDR3 DNA reads TGTGCCAGCAGCTTTCGGGGGGGCAATCAGCCCCAGCATTTT.

The chain joins TRBV27 to TRBJ2-1, with 11 bases that match TRBD2. The CDR3 has 18 amino acids. V lost 3 bases to trimming and J lost 0 bases; unmatched junction nucleotides: 7. CDR1 is MNHEY, CDR2 SMNVEV, per germline (reference sequence). CDR3 bases: TGTGCCAGCAGTTTTACCGGGACTAGCGGATACTCCTACAATGAGCAGTTCTTC. Translating it yields CASSFTGTSGYSYNEQFF.

The rearrangement joins TRBV7-3 to TRBJ2-2; D is possibly TRBD1 (5 bases). The CDR3 has 15 amino acids. The germline V gene has CDR1 SGHTA and CDR2 FQGTGA. V lost 2 bases to trimming and J lost 5 bases, with 12 bases between them. CDR3: CASSLQGRDTGELFF. The CDR3 DNA follows: TGTGCCAGCAGCTTACAAGGCAGGGATACCGGGGAGCTGTTTTTT.

This sequence joins TRBV2 and TRBJ2-1; tentative D call: TRBD1 (5 bases). The CDR3 extends over 15 amino acids. The V gene lost 1 base and the J gene lost 7 bases, with 14 bases spanning the gap. Germline values: CDR1 SNHLY, CDR2 FYNNEI. CDR3 in amino acids: CASSEEPGLRNEQFF. The CDR3 DNA is TGTGCCAGCAGTGAAGAGCCAGGGCTGAGGAATGAGCAGTTCTTC.

The J gene is TRBJ2-3, the V gene TRBV5-1, with 9 bases lining up with TRBD2. Trimming removed 4 bases from V and 0 bases from J; junction bases left unmatched: 3. The CDR3 loop spans 15 amino acids. The germline V gene has CDR1 SGHRS and CDR2 YFSETQ. The CDR3 sequence is CASSPTSGSTDTQYF. The CDR3, as DNA: TGCGCCAGCAGCCCTACTAGCGGGAGCACAGATACGCAGTATTTT.

This chain links TRBV19 with TRBJ1-4; 9 bases map to TRBD1. V was pared by 3 bases and J by 7 bases, with 9 bases of the junction left unmatched. The CDR3 has 16 amino acids. Germline V gene data show CDR1 as LNHDA and CDR2 as SQIVND (reference sequence). The CDR3 DNA follows: TGTGCCAGTAGTATTCTCACAGGGGGCGCGGGTGAAAAACTGTTTTTT. Protein sequence: CASSILTGGAGEKLFF.

The V gene is TRBV30, the J gene TRBJ2-1; 9 nucleotides match TRBD2. This CDR3 region has 14 residues. Germline values: CDR1 GTSNPN, CDR2 SVGIG (reference sequence). Trimming cost V 5 bases and J 12 bases; bases outside gene matches: 14. CDR3 in DNA: TGTGCCTGGGTTGGGGTAGCGGGAGACGCGCGGCAGTTCTTC. It encodes CAWVGVAGDARQFF.

The chain links TRBV12-5 to TRBJ1-5; D is unresolved. There are 14 residues in the CDR3. V lost 2 bases, J lost 0 bases, and 5 bases lay in between. Germline lookup yields CDR1 LGHNT and CDR2 FRNRAP. The CDR3 loop reads CASGLPGSNQPQHF. CDR3 DNA sequence: TGTGCTAGTGGTTTGCCAGGTAGCAATCAGCCCCAGCATTTT.

This clone was detected only once. The rearrangement uses TRBV27 and TRBJ2-1; possible D gene TRBD2, 6 bases. There are 14 residues in the CDR3. Trimming removed 5 bases at V and 5 bases at J, with 13 bases between. Germline V lookup: CDR1 MNHEY, CDR2 SMNVEV (reference sequence). DNA of the CDR3: TGTGCCAGCAGTCGGTTGGACTACAACAATGAGCAGTTCTTC. Translation gives CASSRLDYNNEQFF.

This chain joins TRBV6-5 and TRBJ1-2; the D is unclear. V was pared by 2 bases and J by 8 bases, with 15 bases between. The CDR3 covers 14 residues. Germline V gene data show CDR1 as MNHEY and CDR2 as SVGAGI. DNA of the CDR3: TGTGCCAGCAGTTACCCCGGGAGCCCTCGGGGCTACACCTTC. Its translation: CASSYPGSPRGYTF.

This clone was counted a single time. The rearrangement links TRBV5-6 to TRBJ2-7; tentatively, D is TRBD1 (6 bases). The germline gives CDR1 SGHDT, CDR2 YYEEEE. V was shortened by 2 bases and J by 4 bases, with 13 bases between the two germline ends. The CDR3 is 14 amino acids. The CDR3: CASSFFGTPYEQYV. For the CDR3, the DNA is TGTGCCAGCAGCTTTTTCGGGACACCTTACGAGCAGTACGTC.

The chain has TRBV4-1 and TRBJ1-4; tentatively, D is TRBD1 (6 bases). Trimming stripped 5 bases from V and 5 bases from J, with 15 bases between. The CDR3 is 15 residues long. Germline V gives CDR1 MGHRA, CDR2 YSYEKL. CDR3 in amino acids: CASSYQTGGNEKLFF. The CDR3 coding sequence is TGCGCCAGCAGCTACCAGACAGGTGGGAATGAAAAACTGTTTTTT.

This chain joins TRBV28 and TRBJ1-1; D gene unclear. Germline values: CDR1 MDHEN, CDR2 SYDVKM. V was pared by 6 bases and J by 4 bases, with 27 bases between. The CDR3 totals 18 residues. The CDR3 loop reads CASRAVPFSGSGSTEAFF. The CDR3 DNA sequence: TGTGCCAGCAGGGCCGTCCCCTTTTCGGGGTCCGGTAGCACTGAAGCTTTCTTT.